This paragraph covers one T cell receptor beta chain sequence. The sample originates from a study of blood T cell repertoires in COVID-19. In the study overall: T cells, B-cell-depleted T cells, or PBMCs supplied cDNA or gDNA.

V gave up 4 bases and J gave up 2 bases, with 10 bases separating them. Germline V gives CDR1 SGHRS, CDR2 YFSETQ. This CDR3 spans 15 amino acids. Using immunoSEQ multiplex PCR, the repertoire was profiled, and TCRdb retains in-frame clones only, with some absent. The data contain roughly 52,000 clones, roughly 90% of them seen just once; the ten biggest clones take up around 8.5%. The sample consisted of peripheral blood. This chain joins TRBV5-1 and TRBJ2-6; the D is unclear. The receptor comes from a man aged 55 to 70 with active COVID-19. The CDR3 loop is CASSPALTGANVLTF. DNA of the CDR3: TGCGCCAGCAGCCCCGCGCTTACTGGGGCCAACGTCCTGACTTTC.